This TCR beta chain was found in a study of blood T cell repertoires in COVID-19. Overall study context: Material from acute and convalescent COVID-19 was sourced from the United States, Italy and Spain. Nucleic acid was either cDNA or gDNA, and it came from T cells, B-cell-depleted T cells, or PBMCs.

The CDR3 has 16 amino acids. Trimming stripped 8 bases from V and 0 bases from J, with 14 bases between. From germline, CDR1 is SNHLY and CDR2 FYNNEI. In the study's own analysis: For nucleated cells, counts were estimated from reference gene primer amplification. Some clones are missing from TCRdb's copy, which holds only in-frame ones; the method was immunoSEQ multiplex PCR. The DNA was the basis for D and trimming; V, J and clone size are from that table. The sample lists roughly 230,000 clones; approximately 84% were seen once. The rearrangement links TRBV2 to TRBJ1-6; D might be TRBD1 (5 bases). The receptor's source is a man in his fifties with active or convalescent COVID-19. The sequenced material came from peripheral blood. The CDR3 is CASLFRASSYNSPLHF. Here the CDR3 DNA reads TGTGCCAGCTTGTTCAGGGCCAGCTCCTATAATTCACCCCTCCACTTT.